Following are 28 T cell receptor beta chains from one sample sequenced in a study of vaccination effects on CD4 cells after COVID-19. Assay: immunoSEQ multiplex PCR; the TCRdb copy retains only in-frame clones and omits some. The repertoire holds 35,000 to 55,000 clones, with roughly 72% as singletons. No antigen has been identified for these receptors. Sequencing in the ViraFEST assay came after antigen-specific CD4+ T cells had been expanded with viral peptide pools, which were used to stimulate PBMC. Culture lasted roughly 9 days before CD4+ T cell isolation. Vaccine recipients lacked prior SARS-CoV-2 infection and had negative nucleocapsid antibodies. The sample here was CD4+ T cells from PBMCs cultured with SARS-CoV-2 spike peptides, taken before COVID-19 vaccination. Receptors were obtained from a human donor who received a COVID-19 vaccine.

This chain links TRBV29-1 with TRBJ2-2, with a weak D call TRBD1 (6 bases). Germline V gene data show CDR1 as SQVTM and CDR2 as ANQGSEA. There are 11 residues in the CDR3. Trimming stripped 6 bases from V and 8 bases from J, with 10 bases between. The CDR3 region is CSVGGRGELFF. DNA of the CDR3: TGCAGCGTAGGGGGTAGGGGGGAGCTGTTTTTT.

The chain couples TRBV4-2 to TRBJ1-6; TRBD1 aligns across 7 bases. The CDR3 has 17 residues. Germline V CDR1 and CDR2: LGHNA, YNFKEQ. The trim removed 2 bases at V and 4 bases at J, leaving 8 bases unmatched. CDR3: CASSQNSGTAYNSPLHF. The CDR3 DNA is TGTGCCAGCAGCCAAAACTCGGGGACAGCATATAATTCACCCCTCCACTTT.

This chain links TRBV19 with TRBJ1-4; 8 bases match TRBD1. Germline trimming cut 7 bases from V and 5 bases from J; bases unmatched to any gene: 9. The germline CDR1 and CDR2 sequences are LNHDA and SQIVND (reference sequence). The CDR3 length is 15 residues. The CDR3 region has the DNA TGTGCCAGTAAAACAGGGGGGGTCGAAAATGAAAAACTGTTTTTT. Translating it yields CASKTGGVENEKLFF.

This clone was counted a few times. The chain has TRBV2 and TRBJ1-4, with a possible D match to TRBD1 (6 bases). The CDR3 sequence is 14 residues long. Germline CDR1 SNHLY, CDR2 FYNNEI. Trimming cost V 5 bases and J 4 bases, with 11 bases left between them. CDR3: CASSQGIVNEKLFF. CDR3 in DNA: TGTGCCAGCAGTCAGGGGATCGTTAATGAAAAACTGTTTTTT.

This clone has just one count. J is TRBJ2-3 and V is TRBV6-5; D possibly corresponds to TRBD2 (6 bases). Trimming removed 2 bases from V and 2 bases from J, with 8 bases in between. CDR1 and CDR2 from the germline V gene are MNHEY and SVGAGI. This CDR3 spans 14 amino acids. The CDR3 here is CASSYRGNTDTQYF. The CDR3 nucleotides read TGTGCCAGCAGTTACCGGGGGAACACAGATACGCAGTATTTT.

V is TRBV20-1 and J is TRBJ1-2; possibly TRBD1 for D (5 bases). V gave up 3 bases and J gave up 4 bases, with 12 bases separating them. The CDR3 is 13 residues long. Germline assignment: CDR1 DFQATT and CDR2 SNEGSKA (reference sequence). The CDR3 is CSASPPGGYGYTF. The CDR3 bases are TGCAGTGCTAGTCCCCCGGGGGGCTATGGCTACACCTTC.

DNA for the CDR3: TGCGCCAGCAGCTTGGGGGACTATAGAGAAGAGACCCAGTACTTC. This encodes CASSLGDYREETQYF. The chain is built from TRBV5-1 and TRBJ2-5; 7 bases fit TRBD2. This CDR3 contains 15 residues. The V and J ends lost 0 bases and 3 bases, in that order; junction bases with no gene match: 5. Germline V gene lookup returns CDR1 SGHRS and CDR2 YFSETQ.

This clone was counted between two and nine times. V gene TRBV19 combines with J gene TRBJ1-5; possible D gene TRBD1, 5 bases. The V end was cut by 7 bases, the J end by 7 bases, with 14 bases between. Looked up from germline, CDR1 is LNHDA and CDR2 is SQIVND (reference sequence). The length of the CDR3 is 13 residues. The CDR3 protein is CASISGTPQPQHF. The CDR3 region has the DNA TGTGCCAGTATTTCTGGGACGCCCCAGCCCCAGCATTTT.

This chain connects TRBV7-8 to TRBJ1-1, with unresolved D. V lost 2 bases and J 5 bases, leaving 18 bases between the germline ends. This CDR3 is built from 16 residues. The V gene's germline CDR1 is SGHVS and CDR2 FQNEAQ. CDR3 nucleotide sequence: TGTGCCAGCAGCTTACGTCAGGTCCTACTAGCGACTGAAGCTTTCTTT. Translated: CASSLRQVLLATEAFF.

V usage is TRBV7-3 and J usage is TRBJ2-3; 8 bases match TRBD2. This CDR3 is 14 amino acids long. J was trimmed by 2 bases and V by 5 bases; bases with no gene match: 3. CDR1 is SGHTA and CDR2 is FQGTGA in the germline V gene. This chain's CDR3 is CASSRGGITDTQYF. DNA of the CDR3: TGTGCCAGCAGCCGGGGGGGCATCACAGATACGCAGTATTTT.

In DNA form, the CDR3 reads TGTGCCAGCGGCCGCTTTGTAGGGGCGTGGGCAGATACGCAGTATTTT. This sequence encodes CASGRFVGAWADTQYF. The chain recombines TRBV11-2 with TRBJ2-3; possibly TRBD1 for D (5 bases). CDR1 is SGHAT, CDR2 FQNNGV, per germline. V shed 8 bases and J shed 4 bases, with 22 bases lying between them. The CDR3 spans 16 residues.

The V gene is TRBV19, the J gene TRBJ1-1, with 9 bases aligning to TRBD1. Trimming removed 4 bases from V and 6 bases from J; junction bases left unmatched: 6. This CDR3 has 14 residues. Germline V gene lookup returns CDR1 LNHDA and CDR2 SQIVND (reference sequence). The CDR3 DNA reads TGTGCCAGTAGTACTGGACAGGGGAGGCCTGAAGCTTTCTTT. Encoded protein: CASSTGQGRPEAFF. The variable domain in full, completed from reference TRBV19 and TRBJ1-1, reads DGGITQSPKYLFRKEGQNVTLSCEQNLNHDAMYWYRQDPGQGLRLIYYSQIVNDFQKGDIAEGYSVSREKKESFPLTVTSAQKNPTAFYLCASSTGQGRPEAFFGQGTRLTVV.

This clone turned up a few times. The chain has TRBV15 and TRBJ2-5, with D perhaps given as TRBD1 or TRBD2 (6 bases each). V lost 8 bases, J lost 4 bases, and 14 bases lay in between. Germline CDR1 LNHNV, CDR2 YYDKDF (reference sequence). CDR3 size: 13 residues. DNA for the CDR3: TGTGCCACCGGAAGGCCGGGGGCAGAGACCCAGTACTTC. Amino acid sequence: CATGRPGAETQYF.

The V and J genes are TRBV6-5 and TRBJ1-4; D remains ambiguous. Germline V gives CDR1 MNHEY, CDR2 SVGAGI. V gave up 2 bases and J gave up 3 bases, with 10 bases separating them. There are 15 residues in the CDR3. The CDR3: CASSYLTTSNEKLFF. CDR3 in DNA: TGTGCCAGCAGTTACCTCACAACATCTAATGAAAAACTGTTTTTT.

The CDR3 DNA is TGTGCCAGCACTCCGGGGGACAGGGTGGGTCAGCCCCAGCATTTT. This sequence encodes CASTPGDRVGQPQHF. The chain recombines TRBV6-5 with TRBJ1-5, with TRBD1 matching over 9 bases. The CDR3 is 15 amino acids. With V trimmed by 7 bases and J by 6 bases, 10 bases remained unmatched. Per the germline V gene, CDR1 is MNHEY and CDR2 is SVGAGI.

The V and J genes are TRBV19 and TRBJ2-3; D is possibly TRBD2 (7 bases). Trimming stripped 3 bases from V and 5 bases from J, with 12 bases between. The germline gives CDR1 LNHDA, CDR2 SQIVND (reference sequence). CDR3 size: 14 residues. CDR3 loop: CASSIGGAEDTQYF. The CDR3 nucleotides read TGTGCCAGTAGTATTGGGGGGGCCGAAGATACGCAGTATTTT.

The chain recombines TRBV5-1 with TRBJ2-2; TRBD1 matches 12 bases. CDR1 and CDR2 from the germline V gene are SGHRS and YFSETQ. The CDR3 spans 18 residues. Trimming took 4 bases from V and 0 from J; bases not matched to a gene: 7. CDR3 sequence: CASSPGQGATPNTGELFF. DNA of the CDR3: TGCGCCAGCAGCCCGGGACAGGGGGCCACTCCGAACACCGGGGAGCTGTTTTTT.

J is TRBJ1-1 and V is TRBV6-6, with a possible D match to TRBD1 (5 bases). This CDR3 is 14 amino acids long. Germline CDR1 MNHNY, CDR2 SVGAGI (reference sequence). The V and J ends lost 2 bases and 7 bases respectively, with 14 bases between them. The CDR3 DNA is TGTGCCAGCAGTTACCCTGAAAGGGGTGTTGAAGCTTTCTTT. The encoded protein is CASSYPERGVEAFF.

J is TRBJ2-3 and V is TRBV12-5; D unresolved. CDR1 and CDR2 from the germline V gene are LGHNT and FRNRAP. This CDR3 has 14 residues. The germline V and J ends were trimmed by 2 bases and 2 bases, with 8 bases remaining between them. CDR3 amino acids: CASGLRLNTDTQYF. CDR3 nucleotide sequence: TGTGCTAGTGGTTTGCGGCTTAACACAGATACGCAGTATTTT.

The chain joins TRBV27 to TRBJ1-1, with D perhaps TRBD1 (6 bases). The CDR3 consists of 13 residues. Trimming left V 5 bases short and J 3 bases short, with 10 bases between. CDR1 is MNHEY, CDR2 SMNVEV, per germline (reference sequence). This CDR3 reads CASSATGYTEAFF. Written as DNA, the CDR3 is TGTGCCAGCAGTGCTACAGGGTACACTGAAGCTTTCTTT.

The chain combines TRBV30 with TRBJ2-2; D gene ambiguous. Germline CDR1 is GTSNPN and CDR2 is SVGIG (reference sequence). CDR3 length: 14 amino acids. Trimming removed 1 base at V and 4 bases at J, with 10 bases between. CDR3 sequence reads: CAWSDPVPTGELFF. Written as DNA, the CDR3 is TGTGCCTGGAGTGATCCGGTCCCCACCGGGGAGCTGTTTTTT.

The chain couples TRBV24-1 to TRBJ2-5; 8 bases are shared with TRBD1. V lost 1 base, J lost 2 bases, and 2 bases stayed unmatched. This CDR3 contains 15 residues. Germline V gives CDR1 KGHDR, CDR2 SFDVKD. The CDR3 sequence: CATSDFGQGQETQYF. The CDR3 DNA is TGTGCCACCAGTGATTTCGGACAGGGACAAGAGACCCAGTACTTC.

The chain combines TRBV19 with TRBJ2-5; D may match TRBD1 or TRBD2 (6 bases each). Germline CDR1 reads LNHDA; CDR2 reads SQIVND (reference sequence). V was shortened by 4 bases and J by 9 bases, with 15 bases between the two germline ends. The CDR3 is 13 residues long. CDR3 DNA: TGTGCCAGTAGTAGGGGGGCGGAGAAGGCCCAGTACTTC. Translated, it gives CASSRGAEKAQYF.

The gene calls are TRBV10-1 and TRBJ2-5; no definite D call. Germline V gene data show CDR1 as WNHNN and CDR2 as SYGVQD (reference sequence). Trimming cost V 6 bases and J 7 bases, with 15 bases left between them. The CDR3 has 13 amino acids. CDR3 in DNA: TGCGCCAGCAGGGAAACCTTTGTAGGGACCCAGTACTTC. It encodes CASRETFVGTQYF.

This clone was counted a few times. This sequence joins TRBV7-9 and TRBJ2-7, with a tentative D call TRBD1 (6 bases). CDR3 length: 14 residues. V lost 5 bases to trimming and J lost 2 bases, with 13 bases between them. Germline CDR1 and CDR2: SEHNR and FQNEAQ (reference sequence). The CDR3 sequence: CASSAAGTTYEQYV. As DNA, the CDR3 is TGTGCCAGCAGCGCCGCCGGGACAACCTACGAGCAGTACGTC.

The chain is built from TRBV28 and TRBJ1-5; D is undetermined. Trimming stripped 1 base from V and 6 bases from J, with 7 bases between. Looked up from germline, CDR1 is MDHEN and CDR2 is SYDVKM. CDR3 length: 13 amino acids. In nucleotides, the CDR3 is TGTGCCAGCAGTTTATCGGGTTTTCAGCCCCAGCATTTT. This translates into CASSLSGFQPQHF.

J is TRBJ2-7 and V is TRBV5-8, with a weak D call TRBD2 (6 bases). Trimming shortened V by 3 bases and J by 3 bases, and 10 bases separated the two germline ends. The CDR3 is made up of 13 amino acids. Per the germline V gene, CDR1 is SGHTS and CDR2 is YDEGEE. The DNA of the CDR3 is TGTGCCAGCAGCTCTCGCGGGATCTACGAGCAGTACGTC. This encodes CASSSRGIYEQYV.

CDR3 amino acids: CASSYVRGEQYV. The CDR3 DNA is TGTGCCAGCAGTTACGTGAGGGGCGAGCAGTACGTC. V and J are TRBV6-2 or TRBV6-3 and TRBJ2-7; the D gene could be TRBD1 or TRBD2 (5 bases each). Germline-derived CDR1 and CDR2 are MNHEY and SVGEGT. This CDR3 is built from 12 residues. Trimming pared 2 bases from V and 6 bases from J, leaving 8 bases between.